This T cell receptor (beta chain) was identified during a study of blood T cell repertoires in COVID-19. In the study overall: There were acute and convalescent COVID-19 samples, and they came from the United States, Italy and Spain. T cells, B-cell-depleted T cells, or PBMCs provided the cDNA or gDNA that served as material.

Seattle enrolled patients during active infection and tracked them longitudinally. Per the authors' pipeline: Reference gene primer amplification in the assay estimated nucleated cell counts. Produced via immunoSEQ multiplex PCR; TCRdb's table is partial and in-frame only. The D gene and trimming were derived from the DNA, and the V and J assignments and clone size from that table. Of fewer than 450,000 clones in the sample, about nine tenths are singletons; the top ten hold about 6%. Germline CDR1 reads LGHDT; CDR2 reads YNNKEL (reference sequence). The V gene end was trimmed by 5 bases and the J gene end by 8 bases; junction bases not matched to a gene: 9. The length of the CDR3 is 15 residues.

Sequencing was carried out using peripheral blood. This sequence originates from a woman aged 50 to 60 with COVID-19, enrolled during active disease. The genes are TRBV3-1 (or the pseudogene TRBV3-2) and TRBJ1-6; 7 bases are shared with TRBD1. The CDR3 loop is CASSSGQPGYSPLHF. The DNA of the CDR3 is TGTGCCAGCAGCTCGGGACAGCCGGGTTATTCACCCCTCCACTTT.